These T cell receptor beta chains were read from a single sample in a study of T cells in Graves' hyperthyroidism and ophthalmopathy. In TCRdb, the multiplex PCR reads were re-called with MiXCR into one record per CDR3 protein. Here the sample spans about 560,000 distinct CDR3 sequences, approximately 15% being singletons. The sequenced material came from blood. The receptors were gathered from a woman in her thirties or forties with Graves' hyperthyroidism. Both conserved end residues are part of each CDR3. D genes are given only for firm matches. Clone size is stated in some rows and not others, as once, few, many or a class when expanded.

TRBJ1-1	NA	TRBV6-1	many	CASSEYRWNTEAFF	TGTGCCAGCAGTGAATACAGATGGAACACTGAAGCTTTCTTT
TRBJ2-7	TRBD1	TRBV20-1	NA	CSARLGTGFIYEQYF	TGCAGTGCTAGGCTAGGGACAGGGTTTATCTACGAGCAGTACTTC
TRBJ1-2	NA	TRBV6-1	few	CASREPGTKTRGYTF	TGTGCCAGCAGAGAACCCGGGACAAAAACTCGGGGCTACACCTTC
TRBJ1-2	TRBD1	TRBV7-3	many	CASSLYDRGPNYGYTF	TGTGCCAGCAGCTTATACGACAGGGGGCCTAACTATGGCTACACCTTC
TRBJ2-7	NA	TRBV19	once	CASALGVTGYEQYF	TGTGCCAGCGCGCTGGGGGTAACTGGCTACGAGCAGTACTTC
TRBJ2-1	TRBD1	TRBV7-9	many	CARSSTITQGGNEQFF	TGTGCCCGCAGCTCAACAATTACACAGGGGGGCAATGAGCAGTTCTTC
TRBJ2-2	TRBD2	TRBV20-1	few	CSARDSLAGGPNTGELLF	TGCAGTGCTAGAGATTCACTAGCGGGAGGGCCGAACACCGGGGAGCTGCTTTTT
TRBJ2-1	NA	TRBV5-1	NA	CASSPGPPGRNEQFF	TGCGCCAGCAGCCCGGGACCCCCGGGGAGAAATGAGCAGTTCTTC
TRBJ1-1	TRBD1	TRBV4-1	few	CASSPGQGYTEAFF	TGCGCCAGCAGCCCGGGACAGGGGTACACTGAAGCTTTCTTT
TRBJ2-1	NA	TRBV11-2	many	CASSKGYNEQFF	TGTGCCAGCAGCAAAGGCTACAATGAGCAGTTCTTC
TRBJ2-2	NA	TRBV19	few	CASSIGVRTGELFF	TGTGCCAGTAGTATAGGTGTCAGAACCGGGGAGCTGTTTTTT
TRBJ2-7	NA	TRBV7-9	many	CASSQTVSYEQYF	TGTGCCAGCAGCCAGACCGTCTCCTACGAGCAGTACTTC
TRBJ2-1	NA	TRBV5-4	NA	CASSAGTPGDEQFF	TGTGCCAGCAGCGCCGGGACCCCGGGGGATGAGCAGTTCTTC
TRBJ2-7	TRBD1	TRBV28	many	CASSSGTGLHEQYF	TGTGCCAGCAGTTCCGGGACAGGGCTCCACGAGCAGTACTTC
TRBJ1-2	NA	TRBV9	few	CASSTSSGGGGDYGYTF	TGTGCCAGCAGCACTTCAAGTGGGGGGGGGGGAGACTATGGCTACACCTTC
TRBJ2-5	TRBD2	TRBV9	few	CASSARLAGDLETQYF	TGTGCCAGCAGCGCGCGACTAGCGGGAGATCTAGAGACCCAGTACTTC
TRBJ1-5	NA	TRBV7-3	few	CASSTTGTPPIAAAQHF	TGTGCCAGCAGTACCACCGGGACACCCCCAATAGCGGCGGCCCAGCATTTT
TRBJ2-1	TRBD2	TRBV5-4	few	CASSLGLAVPSYNEQFF	TGTGCCAGCAGCTTGGGTCTAGCGGTTCCCTCCTACAATGAGCAGTTCTTC
TRBJ2-1	NA	TRBV7-3	few	CASSLTPGVAGQYNEQFF	TGTGCCAGCAGCTTAACCCCCGGAGTAGCGGGACAGTACAATGAGCAGTTCTTC
TRBJ2-5	NA	TRBV11-3	few	CASSAGERGSGQETQYF	TGTGCCAGCAGCGCAGGGGAGAGAGGGAGTGGGCAAGAGACCCAGTACTTC
TRBJ1-1	TRBD1	TRBV18	many	CASSPQGQKGTEAFF	TGTGCCAGCTCACCCCAGGGACAGAAAGGCACTGAAGCTTTCTTT
TRBJ2-2	NA	TRBV15	NA	CATSRDRGSGTGELFF	TGTGCCACCAGCAGAGACCGAGGGTCGGGCACCGGGGAGCTGTTTTTT
TRBJ2-7	TRBD1	TRBV12-3/TRBV12-4	many	CASSMGQGGYEQYF	TGTGCCAGCAGTATGGGACAGGGGGGCTACGAGCAGTACTTC
TRBJ2-3	NA	TRBV2	many	CASSEVNTQYF	TGTGCCAGCAGTGAGGTCAATACGCAGTATTTT
TRBJ2-7	NA	TRBV2	many	CASSEPGLNEQYF	TGTGCCAGCAGTGAACCGGGCCTTAACGAGCAGTACTTC
TRBJ2-3	NA	TRBV24-1	NA	CATSDPRGNTDTQYF	TGTGCCACCAGTGACCCCCGGGGCAACACAGATACGCAGTATTTT
TRBJ1-5	TRBD1	TRBV20-1	few	CSANGQGLSNQPQHF	TGCAGTGCAAATGGACAGGGGCTAAGCAATCAGCCCCAGCATTTT
TRBJ2-1	NA	TRBV9	NA	CASSGLGREQFF	TGTGCCAGCAGCGGACTAGGCCGCGAGCAGTTCTTC
TRBJ2-3	TRBD2	TRBV20-1	NA	CSATKAGVGLADTQYF	TGCAGTGCTACCAAAGCGGGAGTGGGGTTGGCAGATACGCAGTATTTT
TRBJ1-5	NA	TRBV20-1	many	CSARVPRNNQPQHF	TGCAGTGCTAGAGTCCCCCGAAACAATCAGCCCCAGCATTTT
TRBJ1-5	NA	TRBV27	many	CASSGQSSNQPQHF	TGTGCCAGCAGCGGACAGTCTAGCAATCAGCCCCAGCATTTT
TRBJ2-3	NA	TRBV30	many	CAWSTGEADTQYF	TGTGCCTGGAGTACCGGGGAGGCAGATACGCAGTATTTT